This T cell receptor (beta chain) was observed in a study of shared clonotypes between healthy human individuals. Overall study: Donors were a couple of women and a few men aged 18 to 49.

Trimming took 3 bases from V and 5 from J, leaving 3 bases between them. CDR3 size: 11 residues. Germline V gives CDR1 KGHSH, CDR2 LQKENI. Worth noting for this clone: The same CDR3 arises from other DNA sequences in this sample as well.

Researchers ran the assay at a deep level. TCRdb's copy holds only in-frame clones and misses some; the assay was immunoSEQ multiplex PCR. The table has around 1.1 million clones, about four fifths seen once. This TCR was sampled from a man in his late teens or twenties in good health. Some clones in this sample may be carry-over from other donors' samples. V usage is TRBV18 and J usage is TRBJ2-3; D gene uncertain. The sample comprised memory CD4+ T cells from PBMCs. Indicated subset: CD45RA-negative fraction. The DNA of the CDR3 is TGTGCCAGCTCACCCCAAGATACGCAGTATTTT. It yields the protein CASSPQDTQYF.